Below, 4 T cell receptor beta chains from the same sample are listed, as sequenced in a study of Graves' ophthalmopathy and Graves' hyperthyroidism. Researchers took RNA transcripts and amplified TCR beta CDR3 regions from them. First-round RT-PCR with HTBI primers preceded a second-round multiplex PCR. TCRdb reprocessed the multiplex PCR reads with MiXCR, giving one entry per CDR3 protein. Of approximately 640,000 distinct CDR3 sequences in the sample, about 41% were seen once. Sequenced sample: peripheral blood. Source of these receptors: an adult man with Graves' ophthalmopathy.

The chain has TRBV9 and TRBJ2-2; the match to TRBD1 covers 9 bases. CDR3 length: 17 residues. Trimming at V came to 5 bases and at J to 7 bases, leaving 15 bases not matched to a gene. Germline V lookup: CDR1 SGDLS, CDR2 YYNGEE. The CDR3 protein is CASSPTGTGRAYGELFF. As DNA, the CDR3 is TGTGCCAGCAGTCCAACCGGGACAGGGAGAGCTTACGGGGAGCTGTTTTTT. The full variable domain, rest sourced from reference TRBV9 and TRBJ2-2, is DSGVTQTPKHLITATGQRVTLRCSPRSGDLSVYWYQQSLDQGLQFLIQYYNGEERAKGNILERFSAQQFPDLHSELNLSSLELGDSALYFCASSPTGTGRAYGELFFGEGSRLTVL.

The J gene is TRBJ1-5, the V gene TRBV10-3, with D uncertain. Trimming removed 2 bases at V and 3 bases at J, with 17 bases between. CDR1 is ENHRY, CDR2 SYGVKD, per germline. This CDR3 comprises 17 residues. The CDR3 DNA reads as TGTGCCATCAGTGAGGCCTCTACGGGCAACAACAATCAGCCCCAGCATTTT. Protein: CAISEASTGNNNQPQHF.

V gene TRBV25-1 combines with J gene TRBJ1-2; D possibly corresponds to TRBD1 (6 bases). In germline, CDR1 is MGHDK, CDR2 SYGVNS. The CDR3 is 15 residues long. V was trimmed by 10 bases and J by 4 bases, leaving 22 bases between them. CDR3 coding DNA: TGTGCCACCAGCGGGGGGGCCCATTCGGGCTATGGCTACACCTTC. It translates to CATSGGAHSGYGYTF.

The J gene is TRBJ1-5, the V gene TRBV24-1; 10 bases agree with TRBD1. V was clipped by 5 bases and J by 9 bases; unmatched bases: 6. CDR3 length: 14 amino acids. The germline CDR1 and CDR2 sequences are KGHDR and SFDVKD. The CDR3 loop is CATSAWTGGRPQHF. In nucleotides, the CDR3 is TGTGCCACCAGTGCCTGGACAGGGGGGAGGCCCCAGCATTTT.